This passage covers 16 T cell receptor beta chains from one sample sequenced in a study of cytomegalovirus exposure and HLA in healthy donors. Researchers ran the PCR with 60 Vbeta and 13 Jbeta primers. TCRdb's copy holds only in-frame clones and misses some; the assay was immunoSEQ multiplex PCR. The sample includes over 95,000 clones, 77% of them seen just once. Sequencing used PBMCs. The origin of the receptors is a man between 40 and 49 years old in good health and CMV-seropositive.

The rearrangement uses TRBV28 and TRBJ2-3; 7 bases fit TRBD2. The CDR3 has 14 residues. Germline loops: CDR1 MDHEN, CDR2 SYDVKM. V shed 6 bases and J 5 bases; nucleotides not matched to a gene: 8. The CDR3 is CASRRETGRDTQYF. The CDR3 DNA reads as TGTGCCAGCAGGCGGGAGACTGGACGAGATACGCAGTATTTT.

The chain combines TRBV18 with TRBJ2-3; tentative D call: TRBD2 (5 bases). The CDR3 sequence is 15 residues long. Germline V lookup: CDR1 KGHSH, CDR2 LQKENI. V was cut by 2 bases and J by 0 bases, with 9 bases left in between. CDR3 sequence reads: CASSPVLASTDTQYF. CDR3 bases: TGTGCCAGCTCACCAGTCCTAGCCAGCACAGATACGCAGTATTTT.

The chain links TRBV7-9 to TRBJ2-5; 13 bases are a match to TRBD2. The CDR3 runs 17 residues. Trimming took 6 bases from V and 4 from J; bases not matched to a gene: 11. CDR1 is SEHNR, CDR2 FQNEAQ, per germline (reference sequence). The CDR3 here is CASRRSGTSGVGETQYF. CDR3 nucleotide sequence: TGTGCCAGCAGGCGTTCCGGGACTAGCGGGGTTGGAGAGACCCAGTACTTC.

The V call is TRBV7-2, the J call TRBJ1-6, with D tentatively TRBD1 (5 bases). The germline V gene has CDR1 SGHTA and CDR2 FQGNSA. The CDR3 covers 15 residues. V was pared by 2 bases and J by 8 bases, with 13 bases between. The CDR3 loop reads CASSLQGEVDSPLHF. Here the CDR3 DNA reads TGTGCCAGCAGCTTACAGGGCGAAGTCGATTCACCCCTCCACTTT.

This chain connects TRBV6-5 to TRBJ2-3; D uncertain. This CDR3 region has 12 residues. Deletions cut 2 bases from V and 8 bases from J, with 8 bases between. Germline-derived CDR1 and CDR2 are MNHEY and SVGAGI. Here the CDR3 reads CASSYGGLTQYF. Written as DNA, the CDR3 is TGTGCCAGCAGTTACGGTGGGCTTACGCAGTATTTT.

This clone was counted only a few times. V usage is TRBV2 and J usage is TRBJ1-1; 8 positions agree with TRBD1. CDR1 is SNHLY, CDR2 FYNNEI, per germline. The CDR3 has 14 residues. The ends lost 3 bases at V and 1 base at J; junction bases unmatched: 1. In DNA, the CDR3 is TGTGCCAGCAGTGATGGACAGGGGAACACTGAAGCTTTCTTT. Translated: CASSDGQGNTEAFF.

This clone was recorded a few times. The chain has TRBV6-1 and TRBJ2-7, with TRBD1 identical over 8 bases. With V trimmed by 6 bases and J by 3 bases, 7 bases remained unmatched. This CDR3 spans 14 amino acids. The germline V gene has CDR1 MNHNS and CDR2 SASEGT. The DNA for the CDR3 is TGTGCCAGCAGCCGCGGACAGGGCGGCTACGAGCAGTACTTC. The encoded protein is CASSRGQGGYEQYF.

The chain combines TRBV5-5 with TRBJ1-3; the match to TRBD1 covers 8 bases. V was pared by 1 base and J by 0 bases, with 9 bases of the junction left unmatched. The CDR3 length is 18 residues. Germline CDR1 SGHKS, CDR2 YYEKEE (reference sequence). The CDR3 region is CASSLRTGNILSGNTIYF. The CDR3 DNA sequence: TGTGCCAGCAGCTTGAGGACAGGGAATATACTCTCTGGAAACACCATATATTTT. Drawing the rest from reference TRBV5-5 and TRBJ1-3, the complete variable domain is DAGVTQSPTHLIKTRGQQVTLRCSPISGHKSVSWYQQVLGQGPQFIFQYYEKEERGRGNFPDRFSARQFPNYSSELNVNALLLGDSALYLCASSLRTGNILSGNTIYFGEGSWLTVV.

The sample holds a few counts of this clone. This sequence joins TRBV10-3 and TRBJ1-1; D remains ambiguous. The germline gives CDR1 ENHRY, CDR2 SYGVKD. The CDR3 extends over 13 amino acids. Trimming removed 11 bases at V and 3 bases at J, with 16 bases between. DNA of the CDR3: TGTGCCGCCCGCCGGACTCCCTACACTGAAGCTTTCTTT. Translated: CAARRTPYTEAFF.

This rearrangement joins TRBV4-3 to TRBJ2-1; D is unclear. Germline V CDR1 and CDR2: LGHNA, YSLEER. The germline V and J ends were trimmed by 2 bases and 5 bases, with 10 bases remaining between them. This CDR3 has 14 residues. The CDR3 DNA sequence: TGCGCCAGCAGCCAACCCGACACCCACAATGAGCAGTTCTTC. Protein: CASSQPDTHNEQFF.

The chain carries TRBV4-3 and TRBJ2-7; 7 bases map to TRBD1. From germline, CDR1 is LGHNA and CDR2 YSLEER. The CDR3 spans 18 residues. The J segment lost 2 bases and the V segment lost 2 bases, leaving 15 bases of the junction unmatched. In DNA form, the CDR3 reads TGCGCCAGCAGCCAACTACTCCAAACGGGGACAGTAGCCTACGAGCAGTACTTC. It encodes CASSQLLQTGTVAYEQYF.

V is TRBV28 and J is TRBJ2-7; tentatively, D is TRBD2 (6 bases). Between the trimmed V and J ends, which lost 3 bases and 6 bases, there was a span of 12 bases. The germline CDR1 and CDR2 sequences are MDHEN and SYDVKM. The CDR3 totals 13 residues. The DNA of the CDR3 is TGTGCCAGCAGTTTCGCGCGGGACCGCGAGCAGTACTTC. This translates into CASSFARDREQYF.

The sample holds a few counts of this clone. V gene TRBV28 combines with J gene TRBJ2-7; no firm D call. V dropped 3 bases and J dropped 3 bases, with 12 bases sitting between them. CDR1 is MDHEN and CDR2 is SYDVKM in the germline V gene. The CDR3 is 14 amino acids. The chain's CDR3 is CASSFYSSSYEQYF. Written as DNA, the CDR3 is TGTGCCAGCAGTTTCTACAGCTCGAGCTACGAGCAGTACTTC.

This clone was seen only a few times. This probably arose from a read error, given a far larger clone one base away. The chain carries TRBV5-1 and TRBJ2-7; 9 bases are shared with TRBD2. The V and J ends lost 5 bases and 7 bases, in that order; junction bases with no gene match: 10. The CDR3 spans 14 residues. CDR1 and CDR2 (germline): SGHRS, YFSETQ. CDR3 protein: CASSAAGGYNEQYF. The CDR3 DNA follows: TGCGCCAGCAGTGCAGCGGGGGGTTACAATGAGCAGTACTTC.

The V call is TRBV28, the J call TRBJ2-3; D is uncertain. Germline V gives CDR1 MDHEN, CDR2 SYDVKM. Deletions cut 5 bases from V and 3 bases from J, with 6 bases between. The CDR3 covers 12 residues. The CDR3: CASSLLTDTQYF. CDR3 bases: TGTGCCAGCAGTCTCCTTACAGATACGCAGTATTTT.

The J gene is TRBJ2-7, the V gene TRBV18, with TRBD1 as a possible D gene (6 bases). Between the trimmed V and J ends, which lost 3 bases and 5 bases, there was a span of 17 bases. Germline V gene sequence: CDR1 KGHSH, CDR2 LQKENI. The CDR3 runs 15 residues. The CDR3 is CASSPRDTRGDEQYF. In nucleotides, the CDR3 is TGTGCCAGCTCACCTCGCGACACCAGGGGTGACGAGCAGTACTTC.